The clone carrying this T cell receptor (beta chain) has a handful of counts. The antigen is unknown. The entry originates in a study of cytomegalovirus exposure and HLA in healthy donors. Study results and caveats: It was likely that a cluster of highly shared sequence variants was a sequencing artifact. Later examination showed HLA-associated TCR beta chains had greater clonal expansion than equally common others.

Trimming removed 4 bases at V and 1 base at J, with 4 bases between. Germline-derived CDR1 and CDR2 are ENHRY and SYGVKD. The CDR3 length is 12 residues. Use of 60 Vbeta and 13 Jbeta primers characterized the PCR. Libraries were prepared by immunoSEQ multiplex PCR; TCRdb keeps only in-frame clonotypes and omits some of them. The sample has approximately 170,000 clones; around 80% are singletons. The origin of this receptor is a male donor in good health and CMV-seronegative. This rearrangement joins TRBV10-3 to TRBJ1-1; D not certain. The sample consisted of PBMCs. DNA of the CDR3: TGTGCCATCAGTGTGGCGAACACTGAAGCTTTCTTT. This codes for CAISVANTEAFF.